Shown below are 13 T cell receptor beta chains from a single sample sequenced in a study of cytomegalovirus exposure and HLA in healthy donors. PCR amplification relied on 60 Vbeta primers (plus 13 Jbeta primers). Data came from immunoSEQ multiplex PCR; TCRdb stores just in-frame clones and leaves some out. The sample has 200,000 or so clones, around four fifths seen once. The sequencing input was PBMCs. The receptor source for this set is a woman aged 50 to 60 in good health and CMV-seropositive.

The table lists this clone with a few counts. The J gene is TRBJ2-2, the V gene TRBV6-6; D remains ambiguous. The CDR3 runs 11 residues. Trimming removed 5 bases at V and 4 bases at J, with 2 bases between. Germline loops: CDR1 MNHNY, CDR2 SVGAGI (reference sequence). CDR3 DNA sequence: TGTGCCAGCAGTCGCACCGGGGAGCTGTTTTTT. It is translated as CASSRTGELFF.

This clone has a handful of counts. The V call is TRBV6-1, the J call TRBJ2-7; no firm D call. Germline V gene data show CDR1 as MNHNS and CDR2 as SASEGT. The CDR3 extends over 15 amino acids. Deletions cut 8 bases from V and 0 bases from J, with 17 bases between. In DNA form, the CDR3 reads TGTGCCAGCTCCAAGGCAGGATCCGTCTCCTACGAGCAGTACTTC. As protein: CASSKAGSVSYEQYF.

This clone was detected only a few times. The rearrangement uses TRBV5-4 and TRBJ1-1; TRBD1 is a possible D gene (5 bases). V shed 3 bases and J shed 1 base, with 10 bases lying between them. The germline CDR1 and CDR2 sequences are SGHNT and YYREEE (reference sequence). There are 14 residues in the CDR3. The CDR3 region is CASSSTGPNTEAFF. In DNA, the CDR3 is TGTGCCAGCAGCTCAACAGGACCGAACACTGAAGCTTTCTTT.

J is TRBJ2-1 and V is TRBV7-9, with D perhaps matching TRBD2 (5 bases). V lost 0 bases, J lost 7 bases, and 13 bases lay in between. Germline V gene lookup returns CDR1 SEHNR and CDR2 FQNEAQ (reference sequence). This CDR3 region has 15 residues. This CDR3 is CASSLARGSTNEQFF. The CDR3 DNA reads TGTGCCAGCAGCTTAGCCCGGGGATCTACGAATGAGCAGTTCTTC.

This clone occurred once. This sequence joins TRBV7-9 and TRBJ2-3; D remains unclear. V lost 2 bases and J 3 bases, leaving 6 bases between the germline ends. The germline V gene has CDR1 SEHNR and CDR2 FQNEAQ (reference sequence). The CDR3 consists of 13 residues. CDR3 bases: TGTGCCAGCAGCTTAATGTCAACAGATACGCAGTATTTT. It specifies CASSLMSTDTQYF. The entire variable domain, with the rest obtained from reference TRBV7-9 and TRBJ2-3, is as follows: DTGVSQNPRHKITKRGQNVTFRCDPISEHNRLYWYRQTLGQGPEFLTYFQNEAQLEKSRLLSDRFSAERPKGSFSTLEIQRTEQGDSAMYLCASSLMSTDTQYFGPGTRLTVL.

The chain is built from TRBV7-2 and TRBJ2-3; TRBD1 matches at 9 bases. Trimming cost V 2 bases and J 0 bases; bases outside gene matches: 0. CDR3 length: 15 amino acids. CDR1 SGHTA and CDR2 FQGNSA come from the germline V gene. CDR3 in DNA: TGTGCCAGCAGCTTAACAGGGGGCAGCACAGATACGCAGTATTTT. Its translation: CASSLTGGSTDTQYF.

The rearrangement joins TRBV7-6 to TRBJ2-5; 9 nucleotides line up with TRBD2. The CDR3 is made up of 15 amino acids. Germline loops: CDR1 SGHVS, CDR2 FNYEAQ. The ends lost 6 bases at V and 5 bases at J; junction bases unmatched: 10. CDR3 sequence (DNA): TGTGCCAGCAGTTACACGGCGGGGGGGGTGGAGACCCAGTACTTC. Protein product: CASSYTAGGVETQYF.

DNA for the CDR3: TGCGCCAGCAGCCAAGATAACGGGGGGCCGATCTATGGCTACACCTTC. It is translated as CASSQDNGGPIYGYTF. The gene calls are TRBV4-3 and TRBJ1-2, with D possibly being TRBD1 (6 bases). V lost 0 bases, J lost 4 bases, and 15 bases lay in between. The CDR3 loop spans 16 amino acids. Germline V gives CDR1 LGHNA, CDR2 YSLEER.

CDR3 bases: TGCGCCAGCAGCCAAGAGCACAGGACGGATTCACCCCTCCACTTT. Protein product: CASSQEHRTDSPLHF. The chain joins TRBV4-3 to TRBJ1-6, with a possible D match to TRBD1 (5 bases). This CDR3 is 15 amino acids long. CDR1 is LGHNA and CDR2 is YSLEER in the germline V gene. V lost 0 bases, J lost 8 bases, and 11 bases lay in between.

This chain links TRBV19 with TRBJ2-2, with D maybe TRBD1 (6 bases). Germline V lookup: CDR1 LNHDA, CDR2 SQIVND (reference sequence). The CDR3 covers 16 residues. With 5 bases removed from V and 1 base from J, the gap between germline ends came to 14 bases. The chain's CDR3 is CASSDYRDLNTGELFF. DNA for the CDR3: TGTGCCAGTAGTGATTACAGGGACCTGAACACCGGGGAGCTGTTTTTT. Full variable domain (remainder filled in from reference TRBV19 and TRBJ2-2): DGGITQSPKYLFRKEGQNVTLSCEQNLNHDAMYWYRQDPGQGLRLIYYSQIVNDFQKGDIAEGYSVSREKKESFPLTVTSAQKNPTAFYLCASSDYRDLNTGELFFGEGSRLTVL.

V and J are TRBV2 and TRBJ2-5; TRBD1 might be the D (8 bases). Trimming removed 4 bases from V and 3 bases from J, with 15 bases in between. CDR3 size: 15 residues. Germline-derived CDR1 and CDR2 are SNHLY and FYNNEI. The CDR3 DNA sequence: TGTGCCAGCAGTGCCGACAGGGGAGGGGAAGAGACCCAGTACTTC. It translates to CASSADRGGEETQYF.

This chain joins TRBV28 and TRBJ2-3; D not certain. This CDR3 has 13 amino acids. CDR1 MDHEN and CDR2 SYDVKM come from the germline V gene. Trimming stripped 5 bases from V and 1 base from J, with 7 bases between. Here the CDR3 DNA reads TGTGCCAGCAGTGAGGCGGGCACAGATACGCAGTATTTT. It yields the protein CASSEAGTDTQYF.

This clone was seen just once. The V and J genes are TRBV11-3 and TRBJ2-5, with D possibly being TRBD2 (7 bases). CDR3 length equals 14 residues. Germline V gene sequence: CDR1 SGHNT, CDR2 YENEEA. V gave up 3 bases and J gave up 1 base, with 9 bases separating them. Here the CDR3 reads CASSFRGAQETQYF. The CDR3 DNA follows: TGTGCCAGCAGCTTTCGGGGGGCCCAAGAGACCCAGTACTTC. Supplemented by reference TRBV11-3 and TRBJ2-5, the full variable domain reads EAGVVQSPRYKIIEKKQPVAFWCNPISGHNTLYWYLQNLGQGPELLIRYENEEAVDDSQLPKDRFSAERLKGVDSTLKIQPAELGDSAVYLCASSFRGAQETQYFGPGTRLLVL.